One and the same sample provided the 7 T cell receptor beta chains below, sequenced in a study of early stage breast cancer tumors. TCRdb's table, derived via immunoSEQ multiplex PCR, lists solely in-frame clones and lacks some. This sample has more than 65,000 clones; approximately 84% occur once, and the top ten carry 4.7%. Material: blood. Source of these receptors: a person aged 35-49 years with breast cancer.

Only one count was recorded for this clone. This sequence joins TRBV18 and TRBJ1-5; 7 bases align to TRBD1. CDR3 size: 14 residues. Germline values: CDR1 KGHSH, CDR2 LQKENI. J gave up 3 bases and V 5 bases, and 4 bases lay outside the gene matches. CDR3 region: CASSMTGNNQPQHF. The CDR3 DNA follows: TGTGCCAGCTCAATGACAGGGAACAATCAGCCCCAGCATTTT.

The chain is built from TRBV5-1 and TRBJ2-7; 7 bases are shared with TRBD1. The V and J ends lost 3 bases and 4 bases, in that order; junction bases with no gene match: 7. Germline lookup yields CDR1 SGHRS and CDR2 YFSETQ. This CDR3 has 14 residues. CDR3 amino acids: CASSYSGQRYEQYF. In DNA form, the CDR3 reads TGCGCCAGCAGCTATTCGGGACAGAGATACGAGCAGTACTTC.

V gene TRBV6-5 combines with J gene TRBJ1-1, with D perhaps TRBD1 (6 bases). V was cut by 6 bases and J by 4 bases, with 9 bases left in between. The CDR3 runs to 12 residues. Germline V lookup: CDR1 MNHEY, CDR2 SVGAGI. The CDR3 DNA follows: TGTGCCAGCAGGAGCAGGGGCACTGAAGCTTTCTTT. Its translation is CASRSRGTEAFF.

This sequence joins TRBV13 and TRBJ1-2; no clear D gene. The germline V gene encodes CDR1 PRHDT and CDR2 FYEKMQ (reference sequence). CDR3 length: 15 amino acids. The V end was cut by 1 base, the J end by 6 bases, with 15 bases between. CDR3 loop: CASSLVGVSHHGYTF. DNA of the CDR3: TGTGCCAGCAGCTTAGTCGGCGTCAGCCACCATGGCTACACCTTC. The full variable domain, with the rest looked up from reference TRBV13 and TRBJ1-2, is AAGVIQSPRHLIKEKRETATLKCYPIPRHDTVYWYQQGPGQDPQFLISFYEKMQSDKGSIPDRFSAQQFSDYHSELNMSSLELGDSALYFCASSLVGVSHHGYTFGSGTRLTVV.

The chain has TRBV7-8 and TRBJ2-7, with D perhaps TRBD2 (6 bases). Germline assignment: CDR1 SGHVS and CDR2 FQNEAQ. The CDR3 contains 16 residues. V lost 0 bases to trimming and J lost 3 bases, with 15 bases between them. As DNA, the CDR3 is TGTGCCAGCAGCTTAGCGTGGGGGGAAAAAGTCTACGAGCAGTACTTC. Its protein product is CASSLAWGEKVYEQYF. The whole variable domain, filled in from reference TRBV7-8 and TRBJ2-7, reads GAGVSQSPRYKVAKRGQDVALRCDPISGHVSLFWYQQALGQGPEFLTYFQNEAQLDKSGLPSDRFFAERPEGSVSTLKIQRTQQEDSAVYLCASSLAWGEKVYEQYFGPGTRLTVT.

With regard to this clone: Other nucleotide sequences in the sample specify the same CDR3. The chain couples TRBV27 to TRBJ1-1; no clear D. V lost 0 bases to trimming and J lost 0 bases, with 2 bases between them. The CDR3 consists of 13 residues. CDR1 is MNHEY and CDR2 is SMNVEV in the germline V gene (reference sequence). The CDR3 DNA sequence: TGTGCCAGCAGTTTATCAGTGAACACTGAAGCTTTCTTT. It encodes CASSLSVNTEAFF.

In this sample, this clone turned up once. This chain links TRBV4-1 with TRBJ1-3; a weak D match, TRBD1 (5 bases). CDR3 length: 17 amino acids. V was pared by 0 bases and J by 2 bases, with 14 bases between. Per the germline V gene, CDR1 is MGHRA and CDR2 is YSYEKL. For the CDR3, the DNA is TGCGCCAGCAGCCAAGATGTAGGCAGGGAAACTGGAAACACCATATATTTT. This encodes CASSQDVGRETGNTIYF.